This passage covers 8 T cell receptor beta chains from one sample sequenced in a study of T cell repertoires in cytomegalovirus infection. TCRdb analysed the reads with MiXCR anew, one entry per CDR3 protein. The sample shows hundreds of thousands of distinct CDR3 sequences, under 45% of them seen only once. No antigens are known for them. This sample comprised cultured PBMCs, obtained from culture after CMV antigen stimulation. These TCRs come from a human donor in good health (CMV status not recorded). Some clones in this sample may be carry-over from other donors' samples.

This chain joins TRBV6-5 and TRBJ2-3, with 10 bases that match TRBD2. Germline CDR1 and CDR2: MNHEY and SVGAGI. Trimming removed 0 bases from V and 4 bases from J; junction bases left unmatched: 4. The CDR3 covers 16 residues. In DNA form, the CDR3 reads TGTGCCAGCAGTTACTCAGGGACTAGCGTCCCAGATACGCAGTATTTT. Translation gives CASSYSGTSVPDTQYF.

This rearrangement joins TRBV12-3 or TRBV12-4 to TRBJ1-2; 7 bases match TRBD1. This CDR3 region has 12 residues. V lost 6 bases and J lost 7; bases outside the gene matches: 5. CDR3 in amino acids: CASSLQGSGYTF. CDR3 bases: TGTGCCAGCAGCTTACAGGGGTCTGGCTACACCTTC.

CDR3 in amino acids: CASSLGWANEAFF. CDR3 sequence (DNA): TGTGCCAGCAGCTTGGGCTGGGCCAATGAAGCTTTCTTT. This chain joins TRBV5-6 and TRBJ1-1; D is unclear. CDR3 length: 13 amino acids. Germline CDR1 and CDR2: SGHDT and YYEEEE. V was cut by 0 bases and J by 7 bases, with 10 bases left in between.

CDR3 protein: CASKASGITETQYF. CDR3 DNA: TGCGCCAGCAAGGCTAGCGGGATCACGGAGACCCAGTACTTC. V and J are TRBV10-2 and TRBJ2-5; 9 bases map to TRBD2. The V gene's germline CDR1 is WSHSY and CDR2 SAAADI. Unmatched junction bases numbered 8, after V lost 7 bases and J lost 5 bases. The CDR3 runs 14 residues.

This clonotype was recorded a few times. This chain connects TRBV5-4 to TRBJ2-2; 7 nucleotides line up with TRBD1. CDR1 is SGHNT and CDR2 is YYREEE in the germline V gene (reference sequence). CDR3 length equals 18 residues. V dropped 5 bases and J dropped 5; count of bases not matched to a gene: 18. The CDR3 DNA reads as TGTGCCAGCAGTCTTAGACGAAAGGGGGCCAGTGTAACCGGGGAGCTGTTTTTT. Translating it yields CASSLRRKGASVTGELFF.

This clonotype turned up a few times. This chain links TRBV12-3 or TRBV12-4 with TRBJ1-6, with a possible D match to TRBD1 (5 bases). This CDR3 region has 15 residues. The V end was cut by 8 bases, the J end by 6 bases, with 17 bases between. CDR3 loop: CASLGGGASNSPLHF. In nucleotides, the CDR3 is TGTGCCAGCCTTGGAGGTGGGGCGAGTAATTCACCCCTCCACTTT.

The CDR3 loop is CASSLKPYTGELFF. CDR3 DNA: TGTGCCAGCAGCTTGAAGCCCTACACCGGGGAGCTGTTTTTT. V gene TRBV7-6 combines with J gene TRBJ2-2; D gene uncertain. Trimming removed 3 bases from V and 3 bases from J, with 8 bases in between. Germline loops: CDR1 SGHVS, CDR2 FNYEAQ. CDR3 length equals 14 residues.

The rearrangement links TRBV3-1 to TRBJ1-3, with D tentatively TRBD1 (6 bases). The CDR3 has 14 residues. Trimming cost V 4 bases and J 4 bases, with 11 bases left between them. Germline V gene data show CDR1 as LGHDT and CDR2 as YNNKEL (reference sequence). This CDR3 reads CASSPRTEGNTIYF. The CDR3 nucleotides read TGTGCCAGCAGCCCCCGGACAGAGGGAAACACCATATATTTT.